This passage covers 9 T cell receptor beta chains from one sample sequenced in a study of T cell repertoires in cytomegalovirus infection. TCRdb processed the reads anew with MiXCR; each CDR3 protein has one entry. Altogether about 210,000 distinct CDR3 sequences are present, around 6.6% being singletons, with the ten largest covering under 7%. Sequencing was done on a sample of PBMCs. These receptors were collected from a human donor in good health (CMV status not recorded). Some clones in this sample may be carry-over from other donors' samples.

This clonotype was counted at least ten times. The chain combines TRBV19 with TRBJ1-1; D uncertain. This CDR3 has 14 residues. V was clipped by 6 bases and J by 0 bases, with 11 bases between them. Germline V gives CDR1 LNHDA, CDR2 SQIVND (reference sequence). Here the CDR3 reads CASSRTDLNTEAFF. The CDR3 DNA reads as TGTGCCAGTAGCCGCACGGATCTGAACACTGAAGCTTTCTTT.

Ten or more counts support this clonotype. J is TRBJ2-1 and V is TRBV6-2 or TRBV6-3, with D possibly TRBD2 on 5 matching bases. The CDR3 sequence is 14 residues long. Trimming took 5 bases from V and 6 from J, leaving 14 bases between them. Germline V gene lookup returns CDR1 MNHEY and CDR2 SVGEGT. The CDR3 is CASSNPGAGNEQFF. The CDR3 DNA is TGTGCCAGCAGTAATCCTGGCGCGGGCAATGAGCAGTTCTTC.

This clonotype came up many times. The rearrangement joins TRBV20-1 to TRBJ1-3; D gene unclear. The V gene lost 0 bases and the J gene lost 5 bases, with 5 bases spanning the gap. The CDR3 has 12 residues. Germline CDR1 is DFQATT and CDR2 is SNEGSKA (reference sequence). CDR3 bases: TGCAGTGCTAGAGATTTGAGAAACACCATATATTTT. This codes for CSARDLRNTIYF.

This clonotype has a count of ten or more. The CDR3 reads CASRRTGIENQPQHF. The CDR3, as DNA: TGTGCCAGCAGGCGGACAGGGATTGAGAATCAGCCCCAGCATTTT. The chain is built from TRBV12-3 or TRBV12-4 and TRBJ1-5; 8 bases map to TRBD1. V trimming: 6 bases; J trimming: 4 bases; junction bases outside the gene matches: 8. The CDR3 sequence is 15 residues long.

Notes on this clonotype: A clone one base away is much larger, so this may be a read error. The rearrangement uses TRBV28 and TRBJ2-5, with 8 positions matching TRBD2. The CDR3 length is 14 residues. V lost 5 bases to trimming and J lost 5 bases; unmatched junction nucleotides: 7. Germline values: CDR1 MDHEN, CDR2 SYDVKM. CDR3 DNA sequence: TGTGCCAGCAGTGGAGCGGGGGAGGGTGAGACCCAGTACTTC. It codes for CASSGAGEGETQYF.

This clonotype was seen ten or more times. This chain uses TRBV6-5 with TRBJ1-1, with D unclear. The CDR3 length is 15 residues. Trimming took 0 bases from V and 4 from J, leaving 12 bases between them. Germline CDR1 MNHEY, CDR2 SVGAGI. The CDR3 protein is CASSYSRPRSTEAFF. CDR3 bases: TGTGCCAGCAGTTACTCGAGACCGCGTAGCACTGAAGCTTTCTTT.

This clonotype appeared many times. The chain uses TRBV2 and TRBJ1-5; TRBD1 matches at 11 bases. From germline, CDR1 is SNHLY and CDR2 FYNNEI. The CDR3 runs 15 residues. V lost 5 bases and J lost 4; bases outside the gene matches: 4. The CDR3 DNA reads TGTGCCAGCAGTTGGGGGACAGGGGGAAATCAGCCCCAGCATTTT. Its translation: CASSWGTGGNQPQHF.

This clonotype was counted a few times. The V gene is TRBV10-3, the J gene TRBJ2-3, with D unresolved. Trimming removed 10 bases at V and 1 base at J, with 12 bases between. Germline values: CDR1 ENHRY, CDR2 SYGVKD. The CDR3 is 13 residues long. The CDR3 DNA reads as TGTGCCACCGAGAAATGGGGCACAGATACGCAGTATTTT. It is translated as CATEKWGTDTQYF.

This clonotype was detected ten times or more. The J gene is TRBJ1-4, the V gene TRBV19; 7 bases align to TRBD1. The CDR3 is 15 residues long. Germline V gives CDR1 LNHDA, CDR2 SQIVND (reference sequence). V lost 5 bases, J lost 5 bases, and 8 bases stayed unmatched. CDR3 amino acids: CASSPQGSRNEKLFF. The CDR3 DNA follows: TGTGCCAGTAGTCCACAGGGGAGCCGGAATGAAAAACTGTTTTTT. Complete variable domain (other parts from reference TRBV19 and TRBJ1-4): DGGITQSPKYLFRKEGQNVTLSCEQNLNHDAMYWYRQDPGQGLRLIYYSQIVNDFQKGDIAEGYSVSREKKESFPLTVTSAQKNPTAFYLCASSPQGSRNEKLFFGSGTQLSVL.